This T cell receptor (beta chain) was identified in a study of Tregs in tolerant kidney transplant recipients. Details on this clone: The missing CDR3 end, 3 residues past where the read stops, is filled in from the germline J gene.

The CDR3 spans 15 residues. The germline V gene has CDR1 MRHNA and CDR2 SNTAGT. The V end lost 7 bases, the J end lost 1 base, and 13 bases lay between the germline ends. The method was immunoSEQ multiplex PCR; TCRdb's version includes in-frame clones alone and lacks a portion of them. The table for this sample gives about 14,000 clones. Related graft donors supplied nonmyeloablative bone marrow transplants, and mixed chimerism was transient. The sequence was obtained from a human patient who received a combined kidney and bone marrow transplant. T cells may partly derive from the graft donor. Specimen: CD8+ T cells from blood (PBMCs), collected 6 months after the transplant. V gene TRBV6-4 combines with J gene TRBJ2-2; no reliable D call. The CDR3 is CASIAYSLNTGELFF. Partial CDR3 DNA: TGTGCCAGCATAGCATACTCCCTGAACACCGGGGAG.